This T cell receptor (beta chain) stems from a study of prognosis after radiotherapy for stage I lung cancer. In this sample, this clonotype turned up many times. Its specificity is not known. Two-round multiplex PCR amplified TCR beta CDR3 from genomic DNA. First-round PCR employed TRBV- and TRBJ-specific primers for each gene. TCRdb passed the multiplex PCR reads through MiXCR, listing each CDR3 protein once. The sample carries roughly 29,000 distinct CDR3 sequences, roughly 31% recorded once. Study-wide results and caveats: Lower Shannon entropy values were found after stereotactic body radiation therapy in patients who developed distant metastases.

Sequenced material: PBMCs, taken before or after stereotactic body radiation therapy (not recorded which). The receptor comes from a donor aged 50 or older with non-small cell lung cancer.

In nucleotides, the CDR3 is TGTGCCAGCAGCAGAGGCAGGGTTGAAGAGACCCAGTACTTC. It encodes CASSRGRVEETQYF. The chain joins TRBV7-6 to TRBJ2-5, with D maybe TRBD1 (5 bases). V was pared by 5 bases and J by 3 bases, with 13 bases between. Germline V gene sequence: CDR1 SGHVS, CDR2 FNYEAQ. The CDR3 extends over 14 amino acids.